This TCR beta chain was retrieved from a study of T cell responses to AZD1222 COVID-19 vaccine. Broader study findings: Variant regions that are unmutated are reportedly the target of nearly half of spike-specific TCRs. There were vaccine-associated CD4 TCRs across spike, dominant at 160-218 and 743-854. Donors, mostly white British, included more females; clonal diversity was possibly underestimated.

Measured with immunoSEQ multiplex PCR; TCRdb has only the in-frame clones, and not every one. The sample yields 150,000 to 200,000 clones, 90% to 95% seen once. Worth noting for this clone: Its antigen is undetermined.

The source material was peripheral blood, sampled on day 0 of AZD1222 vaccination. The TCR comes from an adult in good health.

In DNA, the CDR3 is TGTGCCAGCAGCGTCGGAGTCGTTGGGAACACCGGGGAGCTGTTTTTT. Translating it yields CASSVGVVGNTGELFF. The V call is TRBV9, the J call TRBJ2-2; no definite D call. Trimming took 2 bases from V and 1 from J, leaving 12 bases between them. Germline V gives CDR1 SGDLS, CDR2 YYNGEE. There are 16 residues in the CDR3.